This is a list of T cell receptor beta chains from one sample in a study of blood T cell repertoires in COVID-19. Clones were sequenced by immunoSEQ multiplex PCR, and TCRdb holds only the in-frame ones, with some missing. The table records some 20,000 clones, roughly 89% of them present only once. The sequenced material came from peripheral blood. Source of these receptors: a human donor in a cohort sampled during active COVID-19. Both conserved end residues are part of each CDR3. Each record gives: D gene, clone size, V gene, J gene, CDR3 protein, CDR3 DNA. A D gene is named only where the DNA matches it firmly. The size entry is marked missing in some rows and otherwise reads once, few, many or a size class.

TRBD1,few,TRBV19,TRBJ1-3,CASEDRPGNTIYF,TGTGCCAGCGAGGACAGGCCTGGAAACACCATATATTTT
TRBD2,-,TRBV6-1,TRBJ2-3,CASSEVASGGTDTQYF,TGTGCCAGCAGTGAGGTGGCTAGCGGGGGCACAGATACGCAGTATTTT
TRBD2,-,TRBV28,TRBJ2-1,CASSPLAGGRDEQFF,TGTGCCAGCAGTCCTCTAGCGGGAGGGAGGGATGAGCAGTTCTTC
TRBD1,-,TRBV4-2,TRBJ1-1,CASSQNDRGPVEAFF,TGTGCCAGCAGCCAAAACGACAGGGGGCCGGTTGAAGCTTTCTTT
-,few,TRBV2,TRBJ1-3,CANSRRDTSGNTIYF,TGTGCCAACAGCCGTAGGGACACCTCTGGAAACACCATATATTTT
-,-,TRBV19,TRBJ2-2,CASSSAGKNTGELFF,TGTGCCAGTAGTTCGGCCGGGAAGAACACCGGGGAGCTGTTTTTT
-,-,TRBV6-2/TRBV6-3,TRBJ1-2,CASSPHPESYGYTF,TGTGCCAGCAGCCCACACCCGGAGAGCTATGGCTACACCTTC
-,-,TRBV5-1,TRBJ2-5,CASSLGQTGETQYF,TGCGCCAGCAGCTTGGGACAGACCGGAGAGACCCAGTACTTC
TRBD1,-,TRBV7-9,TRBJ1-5,CASSFGQGVNQPQHF,TGTGCCAGCAGCTTCGGACAGGGGGTCAATCAGCCCCAGCATTTT
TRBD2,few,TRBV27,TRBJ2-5,CASSLSPGGGRAVWETQYF,TGTGCCAGCAGTTTATCCCCCGGGGGCGGGAGGGCCGTATGGGAGACCCAGTACTTC
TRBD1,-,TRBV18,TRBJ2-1,CASSLRQGGEQFF,TGTGCCAGCTCACTCCGACAGGGGGGTGAGCAGTTCTTC
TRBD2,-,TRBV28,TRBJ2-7,CARNIAGGSSYEQYF,TGTGCCAGGAATATAGCGGGAGGGAGCTCCTACGAGCAGTACTTC
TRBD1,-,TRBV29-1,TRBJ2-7,CFSPGTASYEQYF,TGCTTTTCCCCAGGGACAGCCTCCTACGAGCAGTACTTC
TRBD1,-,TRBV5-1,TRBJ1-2,CASSTDRGENGYTF,TGCGCCAGCAGCACCGACAGGGGTGAGAATGGCTACACCTTC
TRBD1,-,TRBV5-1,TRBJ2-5,CASSTARGHNQETQYF,TGCGCCAGCAGCACAGCCAGGGGGCATAACCAAGAGACCCAGTACTTC
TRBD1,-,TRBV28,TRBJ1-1,CASRPQGARSGTEAFF,TGTGCCAGCAGGCCCCAGGGGGCGCGATCGGGGACTGAAGCTTTCTTT
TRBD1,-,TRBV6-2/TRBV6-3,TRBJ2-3,CASSSHPPGQGAPDTQYF,TGTGCCAGCAGTTCACACCCGCCGGGACAGGGGGCCCCGGATACGCAGTATTTT
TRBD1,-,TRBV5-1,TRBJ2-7,CASSPGQGGYEQYF,TGCGCCAGCAGCCCCGGACAGGGAGGTTACGAGCAGTACTTC